The 27 T cell receptor beta chains listed next were all sequenced from one sample in a study of blood T cell repertoires in COVID-19. The assay was immunoSEQ multiplex PCR, and TCRdb's table has in-frame clones only and misses some. The sample has some 150,000 clones; around four fifths are singletons. The sample taken for sequencing was PBMCs or T cells enriched from blood (not recorded which). The receptors were sampled from a woman aged 50 to 60 in a cohort exposed to, infected with or recovered from COVID-19 (not recorded which).

The chain uses TRBV7-9 and TRBJ2-7; weak D call: TRBD1 (6 bases). The CDR3 loop spans 14 amino acids. Trimming stripped 4 bases from V and 1 base from J, with 11 bases between. Germline-derived CDR1 and CDR2 are SEHNR and FQNEAQ (reference sequence). This chain's CDR3 is CASSSTTGSYEQYF. CDR3 nucleotides: TGTGCCAGCAGCTCGACGACAGGATCCTACGAGCAGTACTTC.

The V gene is TRBV9, the J gene TRBJ2-1; 7 bases map to TRBD1. Germline V gene sequence: CDR1 SGDLS, CDR2 YYNGEE. The V segment lost 4 bases and the J segment 9 bases; nucleotides outside the gene matches: 7. This CDR3 has 13 residues. The CDR3 spells CASSNLQGVEQFF. CDR3 DNA sequence: TGTGCCAGCAGCAATCTGCAGGGGGTTGAGCAGTTCTTC.

This clone was seen a handful of times. This chain uses TRBV11-3 with TRBJ2-2; D perhaps matches TRBD1 (5 bases). Trimming took off 9 bases at V and 2 bases at J, with 10 bases between the two ends. Looked up from germline, CDR1 is SGHNT and CDR2 is YENEEA. The CDR3 has 13 amino acids. CDR3 in amino acids: CARGALNTGELFF. Here the CDR3 DNA reads TGTGCCAGAGGGGCATTAAACACCGGGGAGCTGTTTTTT.

The rearrangement joins TRBV9 to TRBJ2-2, with 13 positions matching TRBD2. There are 17 residues in the CDR3. Germline V gene data show CDR1 as SGDLS and CDR2 as YYNGEE. V was pared by 2 bases and J by 7 bases, with 8 bases of the junction left unmatched. The CDR3 loop reads CASSVGTSGTGSGELFF. DNA of the CDR3: TGTGCCAGCAGCGTTGGGACTAGCGGGACCGGTAGCGGGGAGCTGTTTTTT.

The genes are TRBV6-6 and TRBJ1-1, with a weak D call TRBD1 (6 bases). CDR3 length equals 14 residues. Germline CDR1 and CDR2: MNHNY and SVGAGI (reference sequence). V was pared by 7 bases and J by 8 bases, with 20 bases between. CDR3 bases: TGTGCCAGCACCTACGTCCAGGGGAGTTCGGAAGCTTTCTTT. Translation: CASTYVQGSSEAFF.

V gene TRBV28 combines with J gene TRBJ2-7, with 7 bases that match TRBD1. In germline, CDR1 is MDHEN, CDR2 SYDVKM. This CDR3 has 15 amino acids. J lost 5 bases, V lost 3 bases, and 10 bases had no gene match. The DNA for the CDR3 is TGTGCCAGCAGTTTGGGGTCGACAGGGCGGAACGAGCAGTACTTC. Protein sequence: CASSLGSTGRNEQYF.

V and J are TRBV30 and TRBJ2-3, with a possible D match to TRBD2 (5 bases). CDR1 is GTSNPN, CDR2 SVGIG, per germline (reference sequence). The CDR3 totals 15 residues. The ends were cut back, 0 bases at V and 9 bases at J, with 19 bases in the middle. This CDR3 is CAWSVGHSGETTQYF. For the CDR3, the DNA is TGTGCCTGGAGTGTAGGCCATTCCGGGGAGACCACGCAGTATTTT.

The J gene is TRBJ1-3, the V gene TRBV15; no definite D call. The germline gives CDR1 LNHNV, CDR2 YYDKDF (reference sequence). The CDR3 contains 16 residues. Trimming removed 0 bases from V and 0 bases from J, with 9 bases in between. The DNA for the CDR3 is TGTGCCACCAGCAGAGAATTACAGAACTCTGGAAACACCATATATTTT. Translation: CATSRELQNSGNTIYF.

The V and J genes are TRBV5-1 and TRBJ1-3, with a weak D call TRBD1 (6 bases). This CDR3 spans 15 amino acids. Germline loops: CDR1 SGHRS, CDR2 YFSETQ. Deletions cut 5 bases from V and 8 bases from J, with 20 bases between. CDR3 in amino acids: CASSPGTGKIDTIYF. The CDR3 coding sequence is TGCGCCAGCAGTCCTGGAACAGGGAAAATAGACACCATATATTTT.

The chain is built from TRBV9 and TRBJ2-3; unclear D gene. Between the trimmed V and J ends, which lost 0 bases and 0 bases, there was a span of 5 bases. The CDR3 spans 14 residues. The V gene's germline CDR1 is SGDLS and CDR2 YYNGEE. CDR3 protein: CASSVGPSTDTQYF. CDR3 DNA sequence: TGTGCCAGCAGCGTAGGTCCGAGCACAGATACGCAGTATTTT.

The chain is built from TRBV6-2 or TRBV6-3 and TRBJ2-6; no clear D. The CDR3 spans 15 residues. The germline V and J ends were trimmed by 3 bases and 2 bases, with 8 bases remaining between them. CDR1 and CDR2 from the germline V gene are MNHEY and SVGEGT. This CDR3 is CASSYRLTGANVLTF. DNA of the CDR3: TGTGCCAGCAGTTATCGACTGACTGGGGCCAACGTCCTGACTTTC.

This clone has more than one count but fewer than ten. This chain connects TRBV5-1 to TRBJ2-7; D may be TRBD2 (5 bases). The V end lost 0 bases, the J end lost 7 bases, and 14 bases lay between the germline ends. The CDR3 consists of 14 residues. Germline V CDR1 and CDR2: SGHRS, YFSETQ. CDR3 DNA sequence: TGCGCCAGCAGCTTGGGGACTTCCTCCGTTGAGCAGTACTTC. Residues: CASSLGTSSVEQYF.

The chain carries TRBV28 and TRBJ2-7; TRBD2 matches 11 bases. The germline CDR1 and CDR2 sequences are MDHEN and SYDVKM. The CDR3 runs 13 residues. V trimming: 6 bases; J trimming: 5 bases; junction bases outside the gene matches: 3. CDR3 coding DNA: TGTGCCAGCAGGACTAGCGGGAAGGACGAGCAGTACTTC. Its protein product is CASRTSGKDEQYF.

This chain joins TRBV7-2 and TRBJ2-3; 12 bases are a match to TRBD2. With V trimmed by 6 bases and J by 1 base, 5 bases remained unmatched. CDR3 size: 16 residues. CDR1 and CDR2 from the germline V gene are SGHTA and FQGNSA. The chain's CDR3 is CASSRLAGARTDTQYF. In DNA, the CDR3 is TGTGCCAGCAGTCGACTAGCGGGGGCCCGCACAGATACGCAGTATTTT.

This sequence joins TRBV28 and TRBJ2-1, with TRBD1 as a possible D gene (6 bases). Trimming removed 5 bases from V and 4 bases from J, with 9 bases in between. The CDR3 loop spans 13 amino acids. Germline V CDR1 and CDR2: MDHEN, SYDVKM. The CDR3 coding sequence is TGTGCCAGCAGTCTGGACAGTTACAATGAGCAGTTCTTC. Its protein is CASSLDSYNEQFF.

This clone was recorded at least ten times. The chain has TRBV27 and TRBJ1-1, with 8 bases matching TRBD1. Germline trimming cut 5 bases from V and 5 bases from J; bases unmatched to any gene: 7. Germline values: CDR1 MNHEY, CDR2 SMNVEV (reference sequence). The CDR3 totals 14 residues. The CDR3 DNA reads TGTGCCAGCAGTCAGCAGGGGGCTTATACTGAAGCTTTCTTT. This translates into CASSQQGAYTEAFF.

V is TRBV21-1 and J is TRBJ2-7; whether TRBD1, the table's D call, matches the DNA was not checked. TRBV21-1 is classified as a pseudogene. The CDR3 extends over 15 amino acids. The CDR3 nucleotides are TGTGCCAGCAGCAATCAGGACAGGGGTCTCAACGAGCAGTACTTC. Translated: CASSNQDRGLNEQYF.

This clone was seen a single time. The chain joins TRBV27 to TRBJ1-6, with a weak D call TRBD1 (6 bases). The germline V gene encodes CDR1 MNHEY and CDR2 SMNVEV (reference sequence). Trimming shortened V by 6 bases and J by 7 bases, and 16 bases separated the two germline ends. This CDR3 is built from 15 residues. As DNA, the CDR3 is TGTGCCAGCAGGACAGGAAGACAGCCAAATTCACCCCTCCACTTT. Amino acids: CASRTGRQPNSPLHF.

This chain links TRBV3-1 (or the pseudogene TRBV3-2) with TRBJ2-5, with 8 bases fitting TRBD2. The V gene's germline CDR1 is LGHDT and CDR2 YNNKEL (reference sequence). The CDR3 sequence is 15 residues long. The V gene end was trimmed by 4 bases and the J gene end by 9 bases; junction bases not matched to a gene: 13. For the CDR3, the DNA is TGTGCCAGCAGCCCTCGTGTTAGCGGGGCTACCGCCCAGTACTTC. As protein: CASSPRVSGATAQYF.

The chain carries TRBV20-1 and TRBJ2-4; unclear D gene. The CDR3 is 13 amino acids. Germline CDR1 and CDR2: DFQATT and SNEGSKA (reference sequence). Trimming pared 3 bases from V and 8 bases from J, leaving 14 bases between. Here the CDR3 reads CSASEPSRDIQYF. CDR3 coding DNA: TGCAGTGCTAGTGAACCGTCCCGGGACATTCAGTACTTC.

In regard to this clone: Other DNA sequences in the same sample also yield this CDR3. This chain uses TRBV11-2 with TRBJ1-1; maybe TRBD1 (5 bases). With 3 bases removed from V and 2 bases from J, the gap between germline ends came to 10 bases. This CDR3 has 14 amino acids. The germline V gene has CDR1 SGHAT and CDR2 FQNNGV. The CDR3 here is CASSLAQGNTEAFF. The CDR3 nucleotides are TGTGCCAGCAGCTTGGCGCAGGGTAACACTGAAGCTTTCTTT.

This clone occurred once. The chain is built from TRBV30 and TRBJ1-1; D is perhaps TRBD1 (6 bases). In germline, CDR1 is GTSNPN, CDR2 SVGIG (reference sequence). The CDR3 covers 18 residues. Trimming pared 1 base from V and 4 bases from J, leaving 25 bases between. CDR3 region: CAWSAYSGVLKRATEAFF. CDR3 coding DNA: TGTGCCTGGAGTGCCTACTCAGGGGTACTCAAGAGAGCCACTGAAGCTTTCTTT.

This chain joins TRBV18 and TRBJ2-1; D gene unclear. The CDR3 is made up of 12 amino acids. V was clipped by 3 bases and J by 9 bases, with 9 bases between them. In germline, CDR1 is KGHSH, CDR2 LQKENI. The CDR3 region is CASSPGMLEQFF. The CDR3 coding sequence is TGTGCCAGCTCACCGGGCATGCTTGAGCAGTTCTTC.

The chain links TRBV3-1 (or the pseudogene TRBV3-2) to TRBJ2-1, with a possible D match to TRBD2 (5 bases). V lost 0 bases to trimming and J lost 3 bases, with 12 bases between them. This CDR3 is 16 amino acids long. In germline, CDR1 is LGHDT, CDR2 YNNKEL (reference sequence). The CDR3 DNA sequence: TGTGCCAGCAGCCAAGAATTGTCCGGGAACTACAATGAGCAGTTCTTC. Amino acid sequence: CASSQELSGNYNEQFF.

This chain joins TRBV19 and TRBJ2-1, with 14 bases matching TRBD2. The V and J ends lost 7 bases and 9 bases, in that order; junction bases with no gene match: 5. Germline loops: CDR1 LNHDA, CDR2 SQIVND (reference sequence). The CDR3 loop spans 14 amino acids. The DNA of the CDR3 is TGTGCCAGTAAACCGGGACTAGCGGGAGTTGAGCAGTTCTTC. Its protein is CASKPGLAGVEQFF. Variable domain in full (rest from reference TRBV19 and TRBJ2-1): DGGITQSPKYLFRKEGQNVTLSCEQNLNHDAMYWYRQDPGQGLRLIYYSQIVNDFQKGDIAEGYSVSREKKESFPLTVTSAQKNPTAFYLCASKPGLAGVEQFFGPGTRLTVL.

The genes are TRBV2 and TRBJ1-3; D remains unclear. The CDR3 has 14 residues. CDR1 SNHLY and CDR2 FYNNEI come from the germline V gene. V lost 6 bases and J lost 0, with 9 bases in between. The CDR3 DNA reads as TGTGCCAGCAGCCTGGGAGTCTCTGGAAACACCATATATTTT. Translated: CASSLGVSGNTIYF.

J is TRBJ2-2 and V is TRBV3-1 (or the pseudogene TRBV3-2); 14 nucleotides match TRBD2. Germline CDR1 reads LGHDT; CDR2 reads YNNKEL (reference sequence). The CDR3 loop spans 15 amino acids. The trim removed 4 bases at V and 6 bases at J, leaving 1 base unmatched. This CDR3 reads CASSPTSGGAGELFF. CDR3 sequence (DNA): TGTGCCAGCAGCCCGACTAGCGGGGGGGCCGGGGAGCTGTTTTTT.